This T cell receptor (beta chain) is from a study of blood T cell repertoires in COVID-19. Looking at the study overall: Acute and convalescent COVID-19 specimens originated in the United States, Italy and Spain. PBMCs, B-cell-depleted T cells, or T cells provided the cDNA or gDNA that made up the material.

Per the study methods: Amplified reference gene primers provided the basis for estimating nucleated cell counts. Sequencing used immunoSEQ multiplex PCR; TCRdb keeps in-frame clones, though not all of them. V, J and clone size were drawn from that table, and D and trimming were deduced from the DNA. Here the sample spans 180,000 or so clones, 80% to 90% being singletons. The V gene's germline CDR1 is SGHNT and CDR2 YYREEE (reference sequence). CDR3 length: 13 amino acids. V was pared by 2 bases and J by 5 bases, with 10 bases between. This receptor was obtained from a man aged 55 to 70 with acute or convalescent COVID-19. The specimen sequenced was peripheral blood. The chain is built from TRBV5-4 and TRBJ1-1; D possibly corresponds to TRBD1 (5 bases). Written as DNA, the CDR3 is TGTGCCAGCAGCTTAGACAGAACAACTGAAGCTTTCTTT. Its protein product is CASSLDRTTEAFF.